The 23 T cell receptor beta chains below were found in one sample sequenced in a study of post-analysis software for immune sequencing data. Unique molecular identifiers had been added to the TCR beta cDNA libraries. TCRdb reanalysed the PCR reads using MiXCR and keeps one entry per CDR3 protein. This table has 650,000 to 900,000 distinct CDR3 sequences, about half appearing once. No antigen has been assigned to these receptors. Points from the study as a whole: In patients, TRBV5-6, TRBV5-1 and TRBV20-1 belonged to roughly 5 TRBV segments found more frequently than in controls.

The sample was blood. The source is a girl aged 10-17 years with multiple sclerosis.

The chain uses TRBV28 and TRBJ2-7; D is uncertain. CDR3 size: 12 residues. V was trimmed by 5 bases and J by 5 bases, leaving 10 bases between them. Germline lookup yields CDR1 MDHEN and CDR2 SYDVKM. The CDR3 is CASSRDAHEQYF. The CDR3 coding sequence is TGTGCCAGCAGTAGGGATGCCCACGAGCAGTACTTC.

The chain employs TRBV7-6 and TRBJ2-3, with 14 bases that match TRBD2. J was trimmed by 4 bases and V by 4 bases; bases with no gene match: 4. This CDR3 spans 16 amino acids. From germline, CDR1 is SGHVS and CDR2 FNYEAQ. The CDR3 is CASSSSGLAGADTQYF. The CDR3 DNA reads as TGTGCCAGCAGCTCCTCGGGACTAGCGGGAGCAGATACGCAGTATTTT.

The gene calls are TRBV25-1 and TRBJ2-1, with D possibly being TRBD1 or TRBD2 (6 bases each). The V and J ends lost 7 bases and 8 bases respectively, with 12 bases between them. Germline-derived CDR1 and CDR2 are MGHDK and SYGVNS. The length of the CDR3 is 12 residues. CDR3 sequence (DNA): TGTGCCAGCACCGTAGGGGGGCATGAGCAGTTCTTC. This translates into CASTVGGHEQFF.

The genes are TRBV20-1 and TRBJ2-3; 7 bases fit TRBD1. Germline V gene lookup returns CDR1 DFQATT and CDR2 SNEGSKA (reference sequence). J lost 0 bases, V lost 6 bases, and 6 bases had no gene match. This CDR3 comprises 14 residues. The CDR3 DNA reads as TGCAGTGCAGACGCAGGGGGAAGCACAGATACGCAGTATTTT. Its protein product is CSADAGGSTDTQYF.

The chain employs TRBV10-3 and TRBJ2-7, with TRBD2 matching over 7 bases. Germline-derived CDR1 and CDR2 are ENHRY and SYGVKD. The length of the CDR3 is 15 residues. Trimming cost V 0 bases and J 8 bases; bases outside gene matches: 10. CDR3: CAISESLGGSGQQYF. The CDR3 DNA reads TGTGCCATCAGTGAGTCTTTGGGGGGGAGCGGTCAGCAGTACTTC.

The chain employs TRBV7-2 and TRBJ2-7; 8 bases fit TRBD1. Per the germline V gene, CDR1 is SGHTA and CDR2 is FQGNSA. Trimming at V came to 3 bases and at J to 5 bases, leaving 9 bases not matched to a gene. This CDR3 is 15 amino acids long. The CDR3 DNA is TGTGCCAGCAGCTTCATAGGACAGGGTATTCACGAGCAGTACTTC. It is translated as CASSFIGQGIHEQYF.

The rearrangement uses TRBV29-1 and TRBJ2-1, with 7 bases matching TRBD1. Germline V CDR1 and CDR2: SQVTM, ANQGSEA. The trim removed 3 bases at V and 6 bases at J, leaving 8 bases unmatched. This CDR3 contains 14 residues. The CDR3 loop reads CSVERSGGSNEQFF. The CDR3 nucleotides read TGCAGCGTTGAGAGGTCAGGGGGAAGCAATGAGCAGTTCTTC.

This clonotype was counted between two and nine times. The chain links TRBV20-1 to TRBJ2-5; TRBD2 matches 9 bases. The CDR3 consists of 15 residues. V was pared by 3 bases and J by 5 bases, with 10 bases of the junction left unmatched. The V gene's germline CDR1 is DFQATT and CDR2 SNEGSKA (reference sequence). The CDR3 sequence: CSASRREGLEETQYF. CDR3 DNA: TGCAGTGCTAGTAGGCGGGAGGGCCTGGAGGAGACCCAGTACTTC.

This clonotype was seen a single time. V gene TRBV18 combines with J gene TRBJ2-7; 10 bases agree with TRBD2. CDR1 is KGHSH, CDR2 LQKENI, per germline. This CDR3 region has 14 residues. V was clipped by 3 bases and J by 3 bases; unmatched bases: 2. CDR3 protein: CASSPGLAIYEQYF. In nucleotides, the CDR3 is TGTGCCAGCTCACCGGGACTAGCGATCTACGAGCAGTACTTC.

V is TRBV29-1 and J is TRBJ2-1, with 10 nucleotides matching TRBD1. Germline V gene lookup returns CDR1 SQVTM and CDR2 ANQGSEA. The J segment lost 5 bases and the V segment lost 6 bases, leaving 4 bases of the junction unmatched. The CDR3 runs to 13 residues. CDR3 nucleotide sequence: TGCAGCGTAGGGACAGGGGCCGACAATGAGCAGTTCTTC. Translated, it gives CSVGTGADNEQFF.

The gene calls are TRBV3-1 and TRBJ2-5; 7 positions agree with TRBD1. J gave up 5 bases and V 5 bases, and 14 bases lay outside the gene matches. CDR3 size: 16 residues. In germline, CDR1 is LGHDT, CDR2 YNNKEL (reference sequence). The CDR3 is CASSSRQGFFRETQYF. In DNA, the CDR3 is TGTGCCAGCAGCTCCCGACAGGGCTTCTTCAGGGAGACCCAGTACTTC.

The V and J genes are TRBV27 and TRBJ1-5, with D perhaps TRBD1 (6 bases). CDR1 and CDR2 from the germline V gene are MNHEY and SMNVEV (reference sequence). Trimming left V 3 bases short and J 7 bases short, with 10 bases between. The CDR3 extends over 13 amino acids. The CDR3 DNA follows: TGTGCCAGCAGTTTCGGGGGCAGGCAGCCCCAGCATTTT. Translating gives CASSFGGRQPQHF.

This clonotype was seen only a few times. This sequence joins TRBV28 and TRBJ2-7; tentatively, D is TRBD2 (5 bases). CDR3 length: 14 amino acids. From germline, CDR1 is MDHEN and CDR2 SYDVKM. The V and J ends lost 2 bases and 0 bases respectively, with 8 bases between them. The CDR3 loop reads CASSLRGPSYEQYF. The CDR3 region has the DNA TGTGCCAGCAGTTTAAGAGGGCCCTCCTACGAGCAGTACTTC. The full variable domain, in which reference TRBV28 and TRBJ2-7 provide the parts outside the CDR3, is DVKVTQSSRYLVKRTGEKVFLECVQDMDHENMFWYRQDPGLGLRLIYFSYDVKMKEKGDIPEGYSVSREKKERFSLILESASTNQTSMYLCASSLRGPSYEQYFGPGTRLTVT.

The chain carries TRBV10-3 and TRBJ2-4; D possibly matches TRBD1 or TRBD2 (5 bases each). The end of the DNA aligns better with TRBJ2-7, so the J call may be wrong. This CDR3 region has 13 residues. Germline V gene lookup returns CDR1 ENHRY and CDR2 SYGVKD. The CDR3: CATLGTEAYEQYF. The CDR3 coding sequence is TGTGCCACCCTAGGGACCGAGGCATACGAGCAGTACTTC.

This clonotype was counted a few times. The V gene is TRBV7-8, the J gene TRBJ2-7; D possibly corresponds to TRBD1 (7 bases). CDR1 is SGHVS, CDR2 FQNEAQ, per germline. The CDR3 covers 13 residues. Trimming stripped 8 bases from V and 1 base from J, with 12 bases between. The CDR3 DNA is TGTGCCAGCGATCCAGGGGGGTCCTACGAGCAGTACTTC. Its translation: CASDPGGSYEQYF.

This clonotype came up a few times. This chain uses TRBV3-1 with TRBJ2-1; TRBD1 matches 12 bases. The junction had 6 bases not matched to a gene; V was cut back by 4 bases and J by 8 bases. The germline gives CDR1 LGHDT, CDR2 YNNKEL (reference sequence). The CDR3 loop spans 15 amino acids. The DNA for the CDR3 is TGTGCCAGCAGCCTCCCCGGGACAGGGGGCCATGAGCAGTTCTTC. It yields the protein CASSLPGTGGHEQFF.

This chain connects TRBV12-3 or TRBV12-4 to TRBJ2-5, with unresolved D. V lost 3 bases and J lost 5, with 7 bases in between. CDR3 length: 12 amino acids. The CDR3 reads CASSFSRETQYF. The CDR3 DNA sequence: TGTGCCAGCAGTTTCTCCCGGGAGACCCAGTACTTC.

The chain combines TRBV18 with TRBJ1-1; 9 bases fit TRBD1. Germline values: CDR1 KGHSH, CDR2 LQKENI. The CDR3 is 14 residues long. Germline trimming cut 6 bases from V and 5 bases from J; bases unmatched to any gene: 7. The CDR3 DNA is TGTGCCAGCTCGACATCGGACAGGGGAACTGAAGCTTTCTTT. This translates into CASSTSDRGTEAFF.

A note on this clonotype: One junction end does not reproduce the germline sequence, and a read error may be involved. The gene calls are TRBV7-4 and TRBJ2-3; TRBD1 matches 8 bases. This CDR3 has 16 amino acids. Germline assignment: CDR1 SGHVT and CDR2 SQSDAQ. The CDR3 region is CASNLKRGQGTDTQYF. DNA of the CDR3: TGTGCCAGCAACTTAAAGAGGGGACAGGGCACAGATACGCAGTATTTT.

This clonotype was seen only once. The chain is built from TRBV5-6 and TRBJ2-1; D gene uncertain. Germline V gene lookup returns CDR1 SGHDT and CDR2 YYEEEE. The V gene lost 3 bases and the J gene lost 3 bases, with 16 bases spanning the gap. The CDR3 runs to 16 residues. The CDR3 reads CASSSSPIYYYNEQFF. The DNA of the CDR3 is TGTGCCAGCAGCTCCAGCCCGATATACTACTACAATGAGCAGTTCTTC.

The V gene is TRBV9, the J gene TRBJ1-2, with TRBD1 matching over 10 bases. Germline-derived CDR1 and CDR2 are SGDLS and YYNGEE. V trimming: 4 bases; J trimming: 2 bases; junction bases outside the gene matches: 8. This CDR3 is built from 16 residues. The CDR3 DNA reads as TGTGCCAGCAGCCTGGGACAGGGGAGGCCCAACTATGGCTACACCTTC. Protein sequence: CASSLGQGRPNYGYTF.

V and J are TRBV12-3 or TRBV12-4 and TRBJ1-5; 7 nucleotides align to TRBD1. The CDR3 runs 12 residues. Trimming took 5 bases from V and 5 from J; bases not matched to a gene: 0. CDR3 sequence reads: CASSQGDQPQHF. The CDR3 nucleotides read TGTGCCAGCAGTCAGGGGGATCAGCCCCAGCATTTT.

This clonotype was seen a handful of times. The chain is built from TRBV10-3 and TRBJ2-3; D possibly uses TRBD1 or TRBD2 (5 bases each). This CDR3 has 15 residues. V was pared by 0 bases and J by 3 bases, with 10 bases between. The germline V gene encodes CDR1 ENHRY and CDR2 SYGVKD. The DNA for the CDR3 is TGTGCCATCAGTGAGTCGGGACGCGGAACAGATACGCAGTATTTT. Protein product: CAISESGRGTDTQYF.